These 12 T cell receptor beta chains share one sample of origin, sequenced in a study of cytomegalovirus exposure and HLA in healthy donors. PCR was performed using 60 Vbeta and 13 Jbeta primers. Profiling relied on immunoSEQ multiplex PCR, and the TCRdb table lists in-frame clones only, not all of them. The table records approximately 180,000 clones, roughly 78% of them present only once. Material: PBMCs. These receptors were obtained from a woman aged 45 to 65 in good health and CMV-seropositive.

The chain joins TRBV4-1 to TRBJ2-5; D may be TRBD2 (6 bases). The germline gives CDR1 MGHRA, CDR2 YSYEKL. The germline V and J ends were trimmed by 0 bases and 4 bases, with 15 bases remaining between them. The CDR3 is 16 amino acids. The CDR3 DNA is TGCGCCAGCAGCCAAGAGCCGGGGACGGAGGGAGAGACCCAGTACTTC. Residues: CASSQEPGTEGETQYF.

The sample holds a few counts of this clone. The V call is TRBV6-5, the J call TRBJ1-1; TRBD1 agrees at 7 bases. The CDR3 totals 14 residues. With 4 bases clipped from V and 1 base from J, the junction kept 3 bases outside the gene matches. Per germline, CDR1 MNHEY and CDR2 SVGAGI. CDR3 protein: CASSLGDRNTEAFF. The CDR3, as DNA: TGTGCCAGCAGTTTAGGGGACAGGAACACTGAAGCTTTCTTT.

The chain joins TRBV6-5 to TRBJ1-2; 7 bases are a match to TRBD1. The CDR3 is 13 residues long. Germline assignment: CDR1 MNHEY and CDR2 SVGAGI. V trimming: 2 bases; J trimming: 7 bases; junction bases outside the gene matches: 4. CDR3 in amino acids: CASSYEGAGGYTF. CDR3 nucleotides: TGTGCCAGCAGTTACGAGGGGGCGGGTGGCTACACCTTC.

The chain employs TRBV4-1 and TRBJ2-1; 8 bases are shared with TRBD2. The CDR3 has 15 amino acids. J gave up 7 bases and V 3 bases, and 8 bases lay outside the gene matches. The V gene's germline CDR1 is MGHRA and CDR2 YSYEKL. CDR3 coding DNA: TGCGCCAGCAGCCACCGGGAGGGGGGGCTTAATGAGCAGTTCTTC. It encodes CASSHREGGLNEQFF.

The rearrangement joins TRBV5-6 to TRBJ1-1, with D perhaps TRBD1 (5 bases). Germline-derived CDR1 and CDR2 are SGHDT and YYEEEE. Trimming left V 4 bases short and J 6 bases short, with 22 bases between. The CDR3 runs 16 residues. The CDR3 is CASSPNIGHPSAEAFF. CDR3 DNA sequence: TGTGCCAGCAGCCCCAATATCGGACACCCGAGCGCTGAAGCTTTCTTT.

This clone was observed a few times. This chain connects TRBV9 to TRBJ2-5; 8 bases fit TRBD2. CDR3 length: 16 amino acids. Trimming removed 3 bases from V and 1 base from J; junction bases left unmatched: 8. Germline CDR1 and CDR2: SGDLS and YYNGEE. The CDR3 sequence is CASSGGSGGPQETQYF. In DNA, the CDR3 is TGTGCCAGCAGCGGCGGTTCGGGGGGGCCCCAAGAGACCCAGTACTTC.

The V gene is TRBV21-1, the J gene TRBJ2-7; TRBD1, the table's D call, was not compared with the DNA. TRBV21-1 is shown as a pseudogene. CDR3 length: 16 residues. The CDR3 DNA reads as TGTGCCAGCAGCAAAGTCCCGACAGGGACCCCCTACGAGCAGTACTTC. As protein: CASSKVPTGTPYEQYF.

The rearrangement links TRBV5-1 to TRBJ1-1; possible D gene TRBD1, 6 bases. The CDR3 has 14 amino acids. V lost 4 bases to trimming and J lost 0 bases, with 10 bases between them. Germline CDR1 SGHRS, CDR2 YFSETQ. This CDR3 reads CASSPGAMNTEAFF. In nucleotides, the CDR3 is TGCGCCAGCAGCCCAGGGGCGATGAACACTGAAGCTTTCTTT.

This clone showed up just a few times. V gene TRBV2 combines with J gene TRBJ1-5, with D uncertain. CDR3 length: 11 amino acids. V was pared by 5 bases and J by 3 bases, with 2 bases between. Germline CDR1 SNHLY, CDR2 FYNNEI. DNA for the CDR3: TGTGCCAGCAGTTACAATCAGCCCCAGCATTTT. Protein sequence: CASSYNQPQHF.

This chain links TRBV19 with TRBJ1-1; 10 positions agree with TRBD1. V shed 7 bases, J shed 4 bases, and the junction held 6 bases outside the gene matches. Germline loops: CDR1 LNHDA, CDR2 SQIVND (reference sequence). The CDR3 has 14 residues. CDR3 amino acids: CASIDRGLGTEAFF. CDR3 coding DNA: TGTGCCAGTATTGACAGGGGGCTGGGCACTGAAGCTTTCTTT.

The CDR3: CASSRTGSTEAFF. DNA of the CDR3: TGCGCCAGCAGCCGAACAGGGTCTACTGAAGCTTTCTTT. This chain links TRBV5-1 with TRBJ1-1; D is perhaps TRBD1 (6 bases). The germline gives CDR1 SGHRS, CDR2 YFSETQ. Trimming stripped 4 bases from V and 5 bases from J, with 12 bases between. CDR3 length: 13 amino acids.

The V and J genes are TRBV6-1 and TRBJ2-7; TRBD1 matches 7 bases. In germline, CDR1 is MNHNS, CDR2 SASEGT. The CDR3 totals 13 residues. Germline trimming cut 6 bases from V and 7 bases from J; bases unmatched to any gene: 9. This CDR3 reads CASSAEGAWEQYF. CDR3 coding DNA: TGTGCCAGCAGCGCTGAGGGGGCTTGGGAGCAGTACTTC.